What follows describes a single TCR beta chain. No antigen is known for it. Other nucleotide sequences in the sample specify the same CDR3. The data were obtained in a study of OX40 agonist ivuxolimab in advanced cancers. Study-level findings and limits: Among the nonresponders, some also had low normalized T-cell clonal expansion.

Profiled with immunoSEQ multiplex PCR; TCRdb holds only in-frame clones, not every one. This repertoire shows about 93,000 clones, approximately 90% found once; its top ten account for around 0.54%. Trimming pared 5 bases from V and 0 bases from J, leaving 8 bases between. This CDR3 contains 13 residues. Germline CDR1 GTSNPN, CDR2 SVGIG (reference sequence). The sequence derives from an adult with an advanced solid tumor such as melanoma, head and neck, liver or kidney cancer. The V and J genes are TRBV30 and TRBJ1-5, with no clear D. The source was CD4+ or CD8+ T cells sorted from blood, collected in a trial of the OX40 agonist ivuxolimab. The CDR3 loop reads CAWGRDSNQPQHF. The CDR3 nucleotides read TGTGCCTGGGGACGGGATAGCAATCAGCCCCAGCATTTT.